A selection of T cell receptor beta chains follows, all from one sample in a study of blood T cell repertoires in COVID-19. Method: immunoSEQ multiplex PCR; TCRdb's copy keeps in-frame clones and lacks some. The data show 35,000 to 50,000 clones, approximately 86% seen once. Sequenced sample: peripheral blood. Source of these receptors: a human donor in a cohort sampled during active COVID-19. CDR3s leave out the opening cysteine and the closing phenylalanine or tryptophan.

j_gene	v_gene	CDR3aa
TRBJ1-1	TRBV4-3	ASSQGTSTGNTEAF
TRBJ2-6	TRBV9	ASSPGQGANVLT
TRBJ1-4	TRBV11-2	ASSLPEEKLF
TRBJ1-2	TRBV30	AWSGQPNGGYT
TRBJ2-7	TRBV5-5	ASTQRFSGGNVVEQY
TRBJ2-7	TRBV5-5	ASSPTGAVRSEQY
TRBJ2-7	TRBV4-1	ASSQEIGTPFYEQY
TRBJ1-2	TRBV7-9	ASRHSGQGGYT
TRBJ2-7	TRBV19	AGSMWGVTEQY
TRBJ1-4	TRBV6-5	ASSMTSGSGEKLF
TRBJ2-1	TRBV29-1	SFGGNEQF
TRBJ2-4	TRBV6-4	ASSYEGLASDIQY
TRBJ2-1	TRBV6-2/TRBV6-3	ASSTGSFYNEQF
TRBJ2-2	TRBV4-2	ASSPGSGGVPGELF
TRBJ1-6	TRBV7-2	ASSLDSDSYNSPLH
TRBJ2-7	TRBV4-1	AAAGGISYEQY
TRBJ2-7	TRBV7-2	ASSVGGAGTEQY